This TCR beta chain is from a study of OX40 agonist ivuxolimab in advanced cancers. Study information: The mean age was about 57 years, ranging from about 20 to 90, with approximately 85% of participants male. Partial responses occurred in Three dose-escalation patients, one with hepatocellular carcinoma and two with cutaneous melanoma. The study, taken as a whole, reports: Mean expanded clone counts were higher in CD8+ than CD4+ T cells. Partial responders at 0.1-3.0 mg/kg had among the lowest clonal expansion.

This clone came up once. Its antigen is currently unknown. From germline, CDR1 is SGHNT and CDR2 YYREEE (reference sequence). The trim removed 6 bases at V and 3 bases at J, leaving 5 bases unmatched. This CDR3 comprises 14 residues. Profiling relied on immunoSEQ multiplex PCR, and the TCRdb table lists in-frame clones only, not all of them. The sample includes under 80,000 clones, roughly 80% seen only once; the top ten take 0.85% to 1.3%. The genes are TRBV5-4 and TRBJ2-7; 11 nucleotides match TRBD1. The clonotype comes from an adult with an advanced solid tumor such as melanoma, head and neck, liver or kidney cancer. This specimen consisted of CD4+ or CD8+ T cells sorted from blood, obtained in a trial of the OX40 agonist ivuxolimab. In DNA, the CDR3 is TGTGCCAGCAATCCGGGACAGGGGGTCTACGAGCAGTACTTC. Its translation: CASNPGQGVYEQYF.